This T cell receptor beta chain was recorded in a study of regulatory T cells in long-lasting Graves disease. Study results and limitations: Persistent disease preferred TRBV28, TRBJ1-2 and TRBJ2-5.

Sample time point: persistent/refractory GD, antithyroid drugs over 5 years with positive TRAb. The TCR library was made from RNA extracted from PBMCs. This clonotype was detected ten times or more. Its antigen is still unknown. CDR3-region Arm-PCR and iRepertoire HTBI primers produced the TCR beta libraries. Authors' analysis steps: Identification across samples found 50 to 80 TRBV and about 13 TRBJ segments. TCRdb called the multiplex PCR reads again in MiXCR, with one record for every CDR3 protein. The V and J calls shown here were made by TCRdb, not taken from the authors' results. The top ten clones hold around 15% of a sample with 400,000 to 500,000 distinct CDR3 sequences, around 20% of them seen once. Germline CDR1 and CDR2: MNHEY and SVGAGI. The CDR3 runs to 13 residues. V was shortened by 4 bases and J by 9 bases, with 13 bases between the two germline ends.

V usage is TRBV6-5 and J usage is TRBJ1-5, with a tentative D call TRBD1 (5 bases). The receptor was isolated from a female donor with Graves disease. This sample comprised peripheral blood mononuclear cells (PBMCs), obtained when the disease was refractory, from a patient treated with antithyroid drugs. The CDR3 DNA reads TGTGCCAGCAGTTCAGGGTTCTATCGGCCCCAGCATTTT. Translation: CASSSGFYRPQHF.